The 19 T cell receptor beta chains below were found in one sample sequenced in a study of regulatory T cells in long-lasting Graves disease. Time point: newly diagnosed GD, antithyroid drugs for less than 3 months. PBMC-derived RNA was used for the TCR library. To make TCR beta libraries, researchers used iRepertoire HTBI primers and Arm-PCR of CDR3 regions. MiXCR, run by TCRdb on the multiplex PCR reads, gives a single entry per CDR3 protein. Altogether roughly 350,000 distinct CDR3 sequences are present, 16% being singletons, with the ten largest covering roughly 29%. These data are also associated with another study on T cells in Graves' hyperthyroidism and ophthalmopathy.

Specimen: peripheral blood mononuclear cells (PBMCs), collected at new diagnosis, from a patient treated with antithyroid drugs. These receptors all stem from a man in his forties with Graves disease.

This clonotype was counted at least ten times. This chain joins TRBV20-1 and TRBJ1-1; 7 bases line up with TRBD1. CDR1 is DFQATT, CDR2 SNEGSKA, per germline (reference sequence). This CDR3 spans 12 amino acids. V dropped 5 bases and J dropped 6; count of bases not matched to a gene: 6. The CDR3 DNA is TGCAGTGCTGCCGACAGGGACGCTGAAGCTTTCTTT. Protein sequence: CSAADRDAEAFF.

The chain recombines TRBV9 with TRBJ2-2, with D uncertain. Germline lookup yields CDR1 SGDLS and CDR2 YYNGEE. This CDR3 comprises 15 residues. Trimming removed 0 bases at V and 4 bases at J, with 10 bases between. The CDR3 reads CASSVDWGGTGELFF. The CDR3 DNA reads TGTGCCAGCAGCGTAGACTGGGGTGGCACCGGGGAGCTGTTTTTT.

This clonotype was detected ten times or more. The chain uses TRBV18 and TRBJ2-1; 9 nucleotides line up with TRBD1. CDR1 and CDR2 from the germline V gene are KGHSH and LQKENI. The CDR3 length is 14 residues. V dropped 3 bases and J dropped 7; count of bases not matched to a gene: 4. The CDR3 sequence: CASSPMTGGNEQFF. CDR3 sequence (DNA): TGTGCCAGCTCACCGATGACAGGGGGAAATGAGCAGTTCTTC.

This clonotype was recorded at least ten times. V usage is TRBV18 and J usage is TRBJ2-7; D remains ambiguous. V shed 5 bases and J shed 7 bases, with 9 bases lying between them. The CDR3 spans 11 residues. CDR1 and CDR2 from the germline V gene are KGHSH and LQKENI. This CDR3 is CASSEVAEQYF. For the CDR3, the DNA is TGTGCCAGCTCAGAGGTGGCGGAGCAGTACTTC.

For this clonotype: A much larger clonotype is one base distant, so this may be a read error. In this CDR3 the conserved last residue, phenylalanine or tryptophan, is missing, so a read error is likely. The CDR3 region is CSARDYVRGDEKLFL. The DNA for the CDR3 is TGCAGTGCTAGAGATTATGTGAGGGGAGATGAAAAACTGTTTCTT. The gene calls are TRBV20-1 and TRBJ1-4; possibly TRBD1 for D (5 bases). The germline gives CDR1 DFQATT, CDR2 SNEGSKA (reference sequence). The CDR3 loop spans 15 amino acids. V was shortened by 0 bases and J by 6 bases, with 14 bases between the two germline ends.

This clonotype appeared a few times. The V gene is TRBV6-1, the J gene TRBJ1-6; D is unresolved. Germline V gene lookup returns CDR1 MNHNS and CDR2 SASEGT. Trimming stripped 7 bases from V and 9 bases from J, with 10 bases between. The CDR3 runs 12 residues. CDR3 coding DNA: TGTGCCAGCATGGGGTACCGTTCACCCCTCCACTTT. Translating it yields CASMGYRSPLHF.

The CDR3 DNA is TGCAGTGCTAGTAACTGGGAACAGGGGAGCAATGAAGCTTTCTTT. This translates into CSASNWEQGSNEAFF. The rearrangement links TRBV20-1 to TRBJ1-1; TRBD1 agrees at 7 bases. The CDR3 sequence is 15 residues long. J was trimmed by 7 bases and V by 3 bases; bases with no gene match: 14. Germline V gene sequence: CDR1 DFQATT, CDR2 SNEGSKA (reference sequence).

In this sample, this clonotype turned up many times. The V gene is TRBV27, the J gene TRBJ1-1; 9 bases agree with TRBD1. The CDR3 length is 15 residues. The V gene's germline CDR1 is MNHEY and CDR2 SMNVEV (reference sequence). The J segment lost 6 bases and the V segment lost 2 bases, leaving 7 bases of the junction unmatched. CDR3 region: CASSLIGTGISEAFF. For the CDR3, the DNA is TGTGCCAGCAGTTTAATAGGGACAGGGATATCTGAAGCTTTCTTT.

This clonotype appeared many times. The rearrangement links TRBV7-9 to TRBJ2-7; D might be TRBD2 (5 bases). This CDR3 region has 14 residues. With 4 bases removed from V and 2 bases from J, the gap between germline ends came to 12 bases. Germline-derived CDR1 and CDR2 are SEHNR and FQNEAQ (reference sequence). CDR3 in DNA: TGTGCCAGCAGCTCCGGACTTACCGCCTACGAGCAGTACTTC. It is translated as CASSSGLTAYEQYF. The whole variable domain, remainder taken from reference TRBV7-9 and TRBJ2-7, is DTGVSQNPRHKITKRGQNVTFRCDPISEHNRLYWYRQTLGQGPEFLTYFQNEAQLEKSRLLSDRFSAERPKGSFSTLEIQRTEQGDSAMYLCASSSGLTAYEQYFGPGTRLTVT.

There are many counts of this clonotype. The V call is TRBV18, the J call TRBJ2-1, with 11 positions matching TRBD1. Germline-derived CDR1 and CDR2 are KGHSH and LQKENI. The CDR3 contains 17 residues. J lost 1 base, V lost 1 base, and 3 bases had no gene match. CDR3 amino acids: CASSPRDRGASYNEQFF. In nucleotides, the CDR3 is TGTGCCAGCTCACCACGGGACAGGGGGGCATCCTACAATGAGCAGTTCTTC.

The chain carries TRBV12-3 or TRBV12-4 and TRBJ1-2; possibly TRBD1 for D (5 bases). V was cut by 3 bases and J by 1 base, with 9 bases left in between. CDR3 length: 14 residues. This chain's CDR3 is CASSFQGYNYGYTF. The CDR3 nucleotides are TGTGCCAGCAGTTTCCAGGGCTATAACTATGGCTACACCTTC.

V is TRBV19 and J is TRBJ2-7; TRBD2 aligns across 10 bases. Germline V gene sequence: CDR1 LNHDA, CDR2 SQIVND (reference sequence). The length of the CDR3 is 14 residues. The ends lost 6 bases at V and 2 bases at J; junction bases unmatched: 4. CDR3 nucleotides: TGTGCCAGTAGGAGGACTAGCGGCCCCTACGAGCAGTACTTC. It yields the protein CASRRTSGPYEQYF.

The CDR3 here is CASSPTGTYYGYTF. The CDR3, as DNA: TGTGCCAGCTCACCTACCGGGACGTACTATGGCTACACCTTC. This chain joins TRBV18 and TRBJ1-2, with D possibly matching TRBD1 (5 bases). The germline V and J ends were trimmed by 3 bases and 3 bases, with 11 bases remaining between them. The germline gives CDR1 KGHSH, CDR2 LQKENI. The CDR3 extends over 14 amino acids.

This clonotype was picked up many times. A junction end diverges from the germline sequence, so it may reflect a read error. The chain couples TRBV2 to TRBJ2-7, with D maybe TRBD2 (6 bases). The CDR3 consists of 11 residues. Looked up from germline, CDR1 is SNHLY and CDR2 is FYNNEI. CDR3 protein: CASSVPPGTDF. The CDR3 region has the DNA TGTGCCAGCAGTGTTCCACCAGGGACTGATTTC.

V usage is TRBV2 and J usage is TRBJ2-7; 9 bases align to TRBD2. This CDR3 has 15 residues. CDR1 SNHLY and CDR2 FYNNEI come from the germline V gene. The junction had 4 bases not matched to a gene; V was cut back by 2 bases and J by 2 bases. CDR3 DNA sequence: TGTGCCAGCAGTGAAACTAGCGGGCTTGCCTACGAGCAGTACTTC. This encodes CASSETSGLAYEQYF.

This rearrangement joins TRBV7-6 to TRBJ2-7; 10 positions agree with TRBD1. The V and J ends lost 5 bases and 6 bases, in that order; junction bases with no gene match: 10. This CDR3 has 15 residues. The germline V gene encodes CDR1 SGHVS and CDR2 FNYEAQ. The CDR3 DNA follows: TGTGCCAGCAGCCCAGGCGACAGGGGGCGCGGCGAGCAGTACTTC. Protein: CASSPGDRGRGEQYF.

J is TRBJ1-4 and V is TRBV2, with D possibly TRBD1 on 5 matching bases. CDR3 length: 14 amino acids. The ends were cut back, 3 bases at V and 8 bases at J, with 13 bases in the middle. The germline V gene has CDR1 SNHLY and CDR2 FYNNEI. This CDR3 is CASSEWQGSEKLFF. Written as DNA, the CDR3 is TGTGCCAGCAGTGAGTGGCAGGGAAGCGAAAAACTGTTTTTT.

This clonotype showed up many times. J is TRBJ2-2 and V is TRBV7-2, with TRBD2 identical over 11 bases. The germline V gene encodes CDR1 SGHTA and CDR2 FQGNSA. J gave up 4 bases and V 2 bases, and 3 bases lay outside the gene matches. The CDR3 totals 16 residues. CDR3 sequence (DNA): TGTGCCAGCAGCTTACTAGCGGGGGGCGGCACCGGGGAGCTGTTTTTT. This sequence encodes CASSLLAGGGTGELFF.

For this clonotype: A read error may produce the germline difference seen at one junction end. The J gene is TRBJ1-4, the V gene TRBV20-1; D call uncertain. The V gene's germline CDR1 is DFQATT and CDR2 SNEGSKA (reference sequence). The CDR3 sequence is 12 residues long. The CDR3 loop reads CSARDPLLSLLF. In DNA, the CDR3 is TGCAGTGCTAGAGATCCCTTGTTGAGTCTCCTTTTT.